One sample yielded the 27 T cell receptor beta chains listed below, sequenced in a study of blood T cell repertoires in COVID-19. Clones were sequenced by immunoSEQ multiplex PCR, and TCRdb holds only the in-frame ones, with some missing. The sample yields 300,000 or so clones, 85% to 90% seen once. Sequences were obtained from peripheral blood. The receptors derive from an older man with acute or convalescent COVID-19.

This chain uses TRBV6-5 with TRBJ2-7; weak D call: TRBD2 (5 bases). Trimming pared 0 bases from V and 7 bases from J, leaving 13 bases between. CDR3 length equals 14 residues. In germline, CDR1 is MNHEY, CDR2 SVGAGI. For the CDR3, the DNA is TGTGCCAGCAGTTACTCTGTGGGAGTGGGTGAGCAGTACTTC. This gives the protein CASSYSVGVGEQYF.

This clone appeared once. This chain connects TRBV15 to TRBJ2-1; D remains unclear. This CDR3 region has 13 residues. V was shortened by 0 bases and J by 7 bases, with 7 bases between the two germline ends. The germline gives CDR1 LNHNV, CDR2 YYDKDF (reference sequence). The CDR3 DNA reads TGTGCCACCAGCAGAGATTCTGAGAATGAGCAGTTCTTC. Encoded protein: CATSRDSENEQFF. The full variable domain, with the rest looked up from reference TRBV15 and TRBJ2-1, is DAMVIQNPRYQVTQFGKPVTLSCSQTLNHNVMYWYQQKSSQAPKLLFHYYDKDFNNEADTPDNFQSRRPNTSFCFLDIRSPGLGDTAMYLCATSRDSENEQFFGPGTRLTVL.

The chain recombines TRBV6-2 or TRBV6-3 with TRBJ2-1, with 7 positions matching TRBD2. CDR1 MNHEY and CDR2 SVGEGT come from the germline V gene. The V and J ends lost 2 bases and 3 bases, in that order; junction bases with no gene match: 10. The CDR3 has 17 residues. The CDR3 coding sequence is TGTGCCAGCAGTTACCCCCTGGGGGGGACTAACTACAATGAGCAGTTCTTC. The encoded protein is CASSYPLGGTNYNEQFF.

The chain has TRBV6-1 and TRBJ1-5; 7 bases fit TRBD1. V gave up 3 bases and J gave up 3 bases; unmatched junction bases: 5. Per the germline V gene, CDR1 is MNHNS and CDR2 is SASEGT. This CDR3 contains 15 residues. CDR3 sequence reads: CASSETGIVNQPQHF. CDR3 bases: TGTGCCAGCAGTGAGACAGGGATCGTCAATCAGCCCCAGCATTTT.

V gene TRBV19 combines with J gene TRBJ1-1; D is unresolved. Germline CDR1 LNHDA, CDR2 SQIVND (reference sequence). V was shortened by 7 bases and J by 5 bases, with 11 bases between the two germline ends. There are 12 residues in the CDR3. The CDR3 protein is CASNGRVTEAFF. The CDR3 nucleotides are TGTGCCAGTAACGGTCGGGTAACTGAAGCTTTCTTT.

This chain joins TRBV5-4 and TRBJ2-1; 10 positions agree with TRBD2. Germline V gene lookup returns CDR1 SGHNT and CDR2 YYREEE (reference sequence). The trim removed 4 bases at V and 14 bases at J, leaving 6 bases unmatched. The CDR3 is 12 amino acids. CDR3 protein: CASSPLAGEEFF. CDR3 bases: TGTGCCAGCAGCCCTCTAGCGGGAGAGGAGTTCTTC. The variable domain in full, completed from reference TRBV5-4 and TRBJ2-1, reads ETGVTQSPTHLIKTRGQQVTLRCSSQSGHNTVSWYQQALGQGPQFIFQYYREEENGRGNFPPRFSGLQFPNYSSELNVNALELDDSALYLCASSPLAGEEFFGPGTRLTVL.

This chain uses TRBV4-1 with TRBJ2-4; 14 positions agree with TRBD2. V dropped 0 bases and J dropped 0; count of bases not matched to a gene: 7. The V gene's germline CDR1 is MGHRA and CDR2 YSYEKL. This CDR3 has 20 amino acids. CDR3 sequence: CASSQDQMGLAGVAKNIQYF. The CDR3 coding sequence is TGCGCCAGCAGCCAAGATCAAATGGGACTAGCGGGAGTAGCCAAAAACATTCAGTACTTC.

This chain uses TRBV6-5 with TRBJ1-2; tentative D call: TRBD1 (5 bases). V dropped 6 bases and J dropped 8 bases, with 16 bases sitting between them. The CDR3 runs to 13 residues. Germline assignment: CDR1 MNHEY and CDR2 SVGAGI. DNA of the CDR3: TGTGCCAGCAGGAGCTCAGGGACTGGAGGCTACACCTTC. Residues: CASRSSGTGGYTF.

The V gene is TRBV13, the J gene TRBJ2-1; TRBD1 matches at 10 bases. Germline CDR1 PRHDT, CDR2 FYEKMQ (reference sequence). The CDR3 is 15 amino acids. The ends lost 5 bases at V and 9 bases at J; junction bases unmatched: 10. CDR3 DNA: TGTGCCAGCAGCCAAGGGACAGGGGTAACACTTGAGCAGTTCTTC. This gives the protein CASSQGTGVTLEQFF.

The chain uses TRBV14 and TRBJ1-1; the D gene is possibly TRBD1 (6 bases). The length of the CDR3 is 14 residues. V was trimmed by 3 bases and J by 4 bases, leaving 12 bases between them. CDR1 SGHDN and CDR2 FVKESK come from the germline V gene. CDR3 coding DNA: TGTGCCAGCAGCCAGTTACAGGGAACCACTGAAGCTTTCTTT. Amino acid sequence: CASSQLQGTTEAFF. Full variable domain (missing parts from reference TRBV14 and TRBJ1-1): EAGVTQFPSHSVIEKGQTVTLRCDPISGHDNLYWYRRVMGKEIKFLLHFVKESKQDESGMPNNRFLAERTGGTYSTLKVQPAELEDSGVYFCASSQLQGTTEAFFGQGTRLTVV.

This clone was seen just once. The chain links TRBV2 to TRBJ2-7; 8 bases match TRBD1. V lost 3 bases, J lost 2 bases, and 6 bases stayed unmatched. Germline CDR1 SNHLY, CDR2 FYNNEI. This CDR3 is 15 amino acids long. This CDR3 is CASSDRTGRAYEQYF. The CDR3, as DNA: TGTGCCAGCAGTGACCGGACAGGGCGGGCCTACGAGCAGTACTTC.

The CDR3 sequence: CASSLGGRSYEQYF. The CDR3 DNA reads TGTGCCAGCAGCCTCGGGGGTAGGTCCTACGAGCAGTACTTC. This chain links TRBV7-2 with TRBJ2-7; maybe TRBD2 (6 bases). There are 14 residues in the CDR3. CDR1 is SGHTA and CDR2 is FQGNSA in the germline V gene. V dropped 5 bases and J dropped 1 base, with 12 bases sitting between them.

This rearrangement joins TRBV15 to TRBJ1-5; D perhaps matches TRBD1 (6 bases). Trimming took off 3 bases at V and 2 bases at J, with 8 bases between the two ends. Germline V gives CDR1 LNHNV, CDR2 YYDKDF (reference sequence). CDR3 size: 14 residues. In nucleotides, the CDR3 is TGTGCCACCAGCAGCCGACAGGGCAATCAGCCCCAGCATTTT. This sequence encodes CATSSRQGNQPQHF.

The V call is TRBV5-6, the J call TRBJ2-5; D is possibly TRBD2 (6 bases). With 4 bases removed from V and 3 bases from J, the gap between germline ends came to 13 bases. This CDR3 is 14 amino acids long. CDR1 and CDR2 from the germline V gene are SGHDT and YYEEEE. CDR3 sequence (DNA): TGTGCCAGCAGCCACGGGGGACCGAAAGAGACCCAGTACTTC. Its translation is CASSHGGPKETQYF. Using reference TRBV5-6 and TRBJ2-5 for the parts outside the CDR3, the full variable domain is DAGVTQSPTHLIKTRGQQVTLRCSPKSGHDTVSWYQQALGQGPQFIFQYYEEEERQRGNFPDRFSGHQFPNYSSELNVNALLLGDSALYLCASSHGGPKETQYFGPGTRLLVL.

This chain uses TRBV29-1 with TRBJ2-5, with 10 bases fitting TRBD1. Unmatched junction bases numbered 7, after V lost 7 bases and J lost 5 bases. The CDR3 is made up of 13 amino acids. Germline V gene sequence: CDR1 SQVTM, CDR2 ANQGSEA. This CDR3 is CSACRDRGETQYF. CDR3 DNA: TGCAGCGCCTGCCGGGACAGGGGTGAGACCCAGTACTTC.

This clone was recorded only once. V usage is TRBV24-1 and J usage is TRBJ2-5; maybe TRBD2 (5 bases). CDR1 and CDR2 (germline): KGHDR, SFDVKD. The CDR3 totals 15 residues. V was clipped by 1 base and J by 5 bases, with 13 bases between them. In DNA, the CDR3 is TGTGCCACCAGTGATTTTAAGGGATCGGGGGAGACCCAGTACTTC. This gives the protein CATSDFKGSGETQYF.

The V and J genes are TRBV7-2 and TRBJ2-7; D may be TRBD1 (9 bases). From germline, CDR1 is SGHTA and CDR2 FQGNSA. V gave up 5 bases and J gave up 4 bases, with 21 bases separating them. The CDR3 contains 16 residues. The CDR3 region is CASSPTSGQGLYEQYF. The CDR3 nucleotides read TGTGCCAGCAGCCCCACTAGCGGACAGGGGTTATACGAGCAGTACTTC.

The CDR3 loop is CATSDPRGSNQPQHF. The CDR3 DNA reads as TGTGCCACCAGTGATCCCCGGGGAAGCAATCAGCCCCAGCATTTT. The chain recombines TRBV24-1 with TRBJ1-5; D gene ambiguous. The CDR3 is 15 residues long. V dropped 3 bases and J dropped 1 base, with 9 bases sitting between them. The germline V gene has CDR1 KGHDR and CDR2 SFDVKD.

The chain recombines TRBV6-5 with TRBJ1-4; 8 bases are shared with TRBD1. The CDR3 spans 14 residues. The ends lost 4 bases at V and 6 bases at J; junction bases unmatched: 4. Per the germline V gene, CDR1 is MNHEY and CDR2 is SVGAGI. The CDR3 DNA reads TGTGCCAGCAGTTTTGACAGGGGAGATGAAAAACTGTTTTTT. It specifies CASSFDRGDEKLFF.

Only one count was recorded for this clone. The chain is built from TRBV4-3 and TRBJ2-7, with 11 bases fitting TRBD2. CDR1 and CDR2 from the germline V gene are LGHNA and YSLEER. This CDR3 comprises 14 residues. Losses at the gene ends were 2 bases for V and 6 bases for J; bases not matched to a gene: 3. In DNA, the CDR3 is TGCGCCAGCAGCCAAACTAGCGGGAGACCCGAGCAGTACTTC. Translating it yields CASSQTSGRPEQYF.

This clone was observed a few times. The gene calls are TRBV28 and TRBJ2-2; no clear D gene. The ends were cut back, 7 bases at V and 0 bases at J, with 6 bases in the middle. The CDR3 consists of 13 residues. Germline-derived CDR1 and CDR2 are MDHEN and SYDVKM. The CDR3 spells CASIRPNTGELFF. The CDR3, as DNA: TGTGCCAGCATCAGGCCGAACACCGGGGAGCTGTTTTTT.

The chain joins TRBV25-1 to TRBJ2-2, with 9 bases that match TRBD1. This CDR3 is 16 amino acids long. The V gene end was trimmed by 6 bases and the J gene end by 0 bases; junction bases not matched to a gene: 5. Per the germline V gene, CDR1 is MGHDK and CDR2 is SYGVNS. The CDR3 loop reads CASREDRGANTGELFF. The DNA for the CDR3 is TGTGCCAGCAGGGAGGACAGGGGTGCGAACACCGGGGAGCTGTTTTTT.

The gene calls are TRBV11-2 and TRBJ2-2, with 7 bases fitting TRBD2. The V segment lost 5 bases and the J segment 3 bases; nucleotides outside the gene matches: 3. In germline, CDR1 is SGHAT, CDR2 FQNNGV. The CDR3 is 14 residues long. DNA of the CDR3: TGTGCCAGCAGCGGGAGGGCCTACACCGGGGAGCTGTTTTTT. It translates to CASSGRAYTGELFF.

The V call is TRBV6-2 or TRBV6-3, the J call TRBJ1-5; D might be TRBD1 (6 bases). V lost 6 bases and J 2 bases, leaving 11 bases between the germline ends. Germline V gene data show CDR1 as MNHEY and CDR2 as SVGEGT. The CDR3 loop spans 14 amino acids. This chain's CDR3 is CASSPRQGNQPQHF. For the CDR3, the DNA is TGTGCCAGCAGCCCTCGACAGGGCAATCAGCCCCAGCATTTT.

The V gene is TRBV7-9, the J gene TRBJ1-5; tentative D call: TRBD1 (5 bases). Germline lookup yields CDR1 SEHNR and CDR2 FQNEAQ (reference sequence). The CDR3 extends over 15 amino acids. V gave up 0 bases and J gave up 4 bases, with 10 bases separating them. In nucleotides, the CDR3 is TGTGCCAGCAGCTTAGCGGGGGGGAGGAATCAGCCCCAGCATTTT. Translation gives CASSLAGGRNQPQHF.

J is TRBJ2-4 and V is TRBV5-6, with 11 bases aligning to TRBD2. With 2 bases clipped from V and 0 bases from J, the junction kept 10 bases outside the gene matches. This CDR3 is 19 amino acids long. Germline V lookup: CDR1 SGHDT, CDR2 YYEEEE. In nucleotides, the CDR3 is TGTGCCAGCAGCTTAACTAGCGGGGGCCTTTACGCAGCCAAAAACATTCAGTACTTC. This encodes CASSLTSGGLYAAKNIQYF.

This clone turned up a few times. This specimen includes other DNA sequences encoding the same CDR3. The chain uses TRBV15 and TRBJ2-7; maybe TRBD2 (6 bases). The CDR3 sequence is 14 residues long. V lost 0 bases, J lost 2 bases, and 8 bases lay in between. Germline CDR1 LNHNV, CDR2 YYDKDF (reference sequence). CDR3 loop: CATSRDRGTYEQYF. The CDR3 bases are TGTGCCACCAGCAGAGATCGGGGGACCTACGAGCAGTACTTC.